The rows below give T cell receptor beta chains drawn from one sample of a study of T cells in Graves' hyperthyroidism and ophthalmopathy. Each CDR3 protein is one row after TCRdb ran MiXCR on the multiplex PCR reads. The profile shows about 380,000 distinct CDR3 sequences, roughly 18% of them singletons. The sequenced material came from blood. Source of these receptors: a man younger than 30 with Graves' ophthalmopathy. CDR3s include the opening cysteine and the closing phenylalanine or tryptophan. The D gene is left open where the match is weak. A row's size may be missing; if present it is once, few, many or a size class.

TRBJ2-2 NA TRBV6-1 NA TGTGCCAGCGGCGAACACACCGGGGAGCTGTTTTTT CASGEHTGELFF
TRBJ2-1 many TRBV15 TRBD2 TGTGCCACCAGCAGAGGAGCTAGCGGTGAGCAGTTCTTC CATSRGASGEQFF
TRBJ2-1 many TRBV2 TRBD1 TGTGCCAGCAGTGAAGCTGGGACAGGGGTCTATGAGCAGTTCTTC CASSEAGTGVYEQFF
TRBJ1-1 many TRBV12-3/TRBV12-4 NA TGTGCCAGCAGTTCGACAGGTTCGCGTGGCACTGAAGCTTTCTTT CASSSTGSRGTEAFF
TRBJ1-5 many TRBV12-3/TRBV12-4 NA TGTGCCAGCGGGGAAGGAGGGGTTAATCAGCCCCAGCATTTT CASGEGGVNQPQHF
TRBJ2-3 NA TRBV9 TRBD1 TGTGCCAGCAGCCTTCGGGGGATGACAGGGGGCGCAGATACGCAGTATTTT CASSLRGMTGGADTQYF
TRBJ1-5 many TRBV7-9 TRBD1 TGTGCCAGCAGTTTAACCGGGACAGGGACCTTCTATAGCAATCAGCCCCAGCATTTT CASSLTGTGTFYSNQPQHF
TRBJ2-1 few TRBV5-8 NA TGTGCCAGCAGCTTGGAAGGACCCGAGCAGTTCTTC CASSLEGPEQFF
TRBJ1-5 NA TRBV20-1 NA TGCAGTGCTCGCCGGGACACTGCAAGCAATCAGCCCCAGCATTTT CSARRDTASNQPQHF
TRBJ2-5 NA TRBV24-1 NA TGTGCCACCAGTGATGCTCGGATGGGGATACAAGAGACCCAGTACTTC CATSDARMGIQETQYF
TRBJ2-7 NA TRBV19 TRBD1 TGTGCCAGTAGTGTAAGACAGGGGGCATCCTACGAGCAGTACTTC CASSVRQGASYEQYF
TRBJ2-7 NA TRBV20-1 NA TGCAGTGCTAGTAGGGGAGTGCGGGGCTCCTACGAGCAGTACTTC CSASRGVRGSYEQYF
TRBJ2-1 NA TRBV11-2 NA TGTGCCAGCAGCTTAACGGCGGGCAGTGGGGTAGATGAGCAGTTCTTC CASSLTAGSGVDEQFF
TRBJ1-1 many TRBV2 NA TGTGCCAGCAGTGGGGCACCAAACACTGAAGCTTTCTTT CASSGAPNTEAFF
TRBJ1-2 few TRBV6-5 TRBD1 TGTGCCAGCAGTTACTCGACAGGGAATGGCTACACCTTC CASSYSTGNGYTF
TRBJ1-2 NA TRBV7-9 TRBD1 TGTGCCAGCAGCTTAACAGGGGGCCGGTATGGCTACACCTTC CASSLTGGRYGYTF
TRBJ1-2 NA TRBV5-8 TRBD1 TGTGCCAGCAGCTCTGACAGGGGTGGTAACTATGGCTACACCTTC CASSSDRGGNYGYTF
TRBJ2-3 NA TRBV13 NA TGTGCCAGCAGCTCCCCGCTCCGATCCAATACGGGCACACGGGGAGATACGCAGTATTTT CASSSPLRSNTGTRGDTQYF
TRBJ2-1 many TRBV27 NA TGTGCCAGCAGTTTCCGGGGCAGCCATCCGTACAATGAGCAGTTCTTC CASSFRGSHPYNEQFF
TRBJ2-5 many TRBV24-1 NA TGTGCCACCAGTGCCGTATGGGGGGTTGGAGAGACCCAGTACTTC CATSAVWGVGETQYF
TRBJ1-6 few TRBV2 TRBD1 TGTGCCAGCAGCGCCCACCGGGACAGGGGCATTTCACCCCTCCACTTT CASSAHRDRGISPLHF
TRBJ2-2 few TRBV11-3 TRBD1 TGTGCCAGCAGCTTAGATAACGGACAGGGGAACACCGGGGAGCTGTTTTTT CASSLDNGQGNTGELFF
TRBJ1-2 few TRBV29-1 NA TGCAGCGTAGGAAGGACGGCGTCCGGCTACACCTTC CSVGRTASGYTF
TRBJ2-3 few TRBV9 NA TGTGCCAGCAGCAATCCAGGGGCAGATACGCAGTATTTT CASSNPGADTQYF
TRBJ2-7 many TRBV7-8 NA TGTGCCAGCAGCTTAGACGGGGTCTACGAGCAGTACTTC CASSLDGVYEQYF
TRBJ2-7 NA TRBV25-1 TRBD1 TGTGCCAGCCTCACAGGGGGCTTTTACGAGCAGTACTTC CASLTGGFYEQYF
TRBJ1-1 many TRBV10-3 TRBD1 TGTGCCATCAGTGAGAGGGACAGGGGGTGGACTGAAGCTTTCTTT CAISERDRGWTEAFF
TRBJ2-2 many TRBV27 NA TGTGCCAGCACGGACGATAACACCGGGGAGCTGTTTTTT CASTDDNTGELFF
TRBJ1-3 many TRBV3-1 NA TGTGCCAGCAGCCAAGAGAGGGGCCATTCTGGAAACACCATATATTTT CASSQERGHSGNTIYF
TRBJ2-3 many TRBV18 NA TGTGCCAGCTCACCAAGCAATGTCGGTAGCACAGATACGCAGTATTTT CASSPSNVGSTDTQYF
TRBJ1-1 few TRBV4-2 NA TGTGCCAGCAGCAGGACGCTGGGGAACACTGAAGCTTTCTTT CASSRTLGNTEAFF
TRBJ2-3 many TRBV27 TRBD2 TGTGCCAGCAGTTTCAGCGGGGGAAGGGGGGATACGCAGTATTTT CASSFSGGRGDTQYF
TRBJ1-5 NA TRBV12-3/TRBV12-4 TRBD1 TGTGCCAGCACCCTGGCAGGGGGCTCAATGGTGCCCCAGCATTTT CASTLAGGSMVPQHF
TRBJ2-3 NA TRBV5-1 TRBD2 TGCGCCAGCAAACGACTAGCGGGGGGACGAGATACGCAGTATTTT CASKRLAGGRDTQYF
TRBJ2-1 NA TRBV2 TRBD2 TGTGCCAGCAGTCCTAGCGGGGGGCCCGACAATGAGCAGTTCTTC CASSPSGGPDNEQFF
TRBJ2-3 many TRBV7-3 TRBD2 TGTGCCAGCAGCCCGGCACGATCCGGGACTAGCGGGGTGGCGCAGTATTTT CASSPARSGTSGVAQYF
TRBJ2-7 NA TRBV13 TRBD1 TGCGCCAGCAGCCAGCAACACTCCGGGACAGGGAGCTCCTACGAGCAGTACTTC CASSQQHSGTGSSYEQYF
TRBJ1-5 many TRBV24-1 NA TGTGCCACCAGTGACCACAGGGACGGCAATCAGCCCCAGCATTTT CATSDHRDGNQPQHF
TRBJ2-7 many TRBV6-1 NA TGTGCCAGCAGTGAAGCCGGGACGGTCTACGAGCAGTACTTC CASSEAGTVYEQYF
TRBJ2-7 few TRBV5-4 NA TGTGCCAGCAGCTTGGGACAGGAGACCTACGAGCAGTACTTC CASSLGQETYEQYF
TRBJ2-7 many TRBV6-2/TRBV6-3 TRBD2 TGTGCCAGCAGTTACTCAACTAGCGGGGAATTCTACGAGCAGTACTTC CASSYSTSGEFYEQYF
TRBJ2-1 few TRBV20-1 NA TGCAGTGCCCTGACAGTTCAAGGTGAGCAGTTCTTC CSALTVQGEQFF
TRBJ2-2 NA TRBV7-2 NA TGTGCCAGCAGCTCTCAGGTCGGCAGGGGCGGGGAGCTGTTTTTT CASSSQVGRGGELFF
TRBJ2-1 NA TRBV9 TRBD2 TGTGCCAGCAGCGCAGATAGGACTAGCGGGAGTATTGAGCAGTTCTTC CASSADRTSGSIEQFF
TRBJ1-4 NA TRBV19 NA TGTGCCAGTAGGGAGCAGGGAAGGAGTGAAAAACTGTTTTTT CASREQGRSEKLFF
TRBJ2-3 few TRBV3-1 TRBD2 TGTGCCAGCAGCCAATACAGCGGGGGGGCTAGCACAGATACGCAGTATTTT CASSQYSGGASTDTQYF
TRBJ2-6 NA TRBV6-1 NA TGTGCCAGCAGGTGGCCTGACTCTGGGGCCAACGTCCTGACTTTC CASRWPDSGANVLTF
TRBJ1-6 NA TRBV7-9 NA TGTGCCAGCAGCTTAGACGCGGGGACCTATAATTCACCCCTCCACTTT CASSLDAGTYNSPLHF
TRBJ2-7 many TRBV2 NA TGTGCCAGCAGTGCGGCAGGGGTATCCTACGAGCAGTACTTC CASSAAGVSYEQYF
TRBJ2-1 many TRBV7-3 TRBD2 TGTGCCAGCAGCTTAGGGGGGGGATATGAGCAGTTCTTC CASSLGGGYEQFF
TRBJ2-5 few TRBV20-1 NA TGCAGTGCTAGTGGAGCGAAAGAGACCCAGTACTTC CSASGAKETQYF